These T cell receptor beta chains were read from a single sample in a study of shared clonotypes between healthy human individuals. Generated by immunoSEQ multiplex PCR, the TCRdb table keeps only in-frame clones and is missing some. The sample carries around 2,000,000 clones, 95% recorded once. Sequenced: naive CD4+ T cells sorted from blood. The receptors here all came from a young man in good health. CDR3s include the opening cysteine and the closing phenylalanine or tryptophan. D genes are given only for firm matches. Only some rows state a clone size, as once, few, many or a class for expanded clones.

d_gene | abundance | j_gene | v_gene | CDR3nt | CDR3aa
TRBD1 | NA | TRBJ2-7 | TRBV28 | TGTGCCAGCAGTCCTACCGGGACAGGATCCTACGAGCAGTACTTC | CASSPTGTGSYEQYF
NA | NA | TRBJ1-5 | TRBV18 | TGTGCCAGCTCACGTGAAAGCAGTCTACAAAGCAATCAGCCCCAGCATTTT | CASSRESSLQSNQPQHF
TRBD1 | once | TRBJ2-3 | TRBV5-1 | TGCGCCAGCAGCTTACGGACAGGGGCCACAGATACGCAGTATTTT | CASSLRTGATDTQYF
NA | NA | TRBJ2-3 | TRBV25-1 | TGTGCCAGCAGTGAAGGCAGTAGGGGAGGCACAGATACGCAGTATTTT | CASSEGSRGGTDTQYF
NA | once | TRBJ2-3 | TRBV11-2 | TGTGCCAGCAGCTTTATCGTTAGCGGAACAGATACGCAGTATTTT | CASSFIVSGTDTQYF
NA | NA | TRBJ2-3 | TRBV11-2 | TGTGCCAGCACTCGAGGGGCCCCCGGGGGAGATACGCAGTATTTT | CASTRGAPGGDTQYF
NA | NA | TRBJ2-7 | TRBV21-1 | TGTGCCAGCAGCAAGAAAAGGTATCCGGGACATTTCTACGAGCAGTACTTC | CASSKKRYPGHFYEQYF
NA | NA | TRBJ2-7 | TRBV9 | TGTGCCAGCAGCGTAGGTGCTGCAACTACCTACGAGCAGTACTTC | CASSVGAATTYEQYF
TRBD2 | once | TRBJ2-3 | TRBV7-7 | TGTGCTAGCAGCCCTAGCGGTGGGCCCACAGATACGCAGTATTTT | CASSPSGGPTDTQYF
NA | NA | TRBJ1-1 | TRBV10-3 | TGTGCCATCAGTGAGGGGAGGACGAACACTGAAGCTTTCTTT | CAISEGRTNTEAFF
TRBD1 | NA | TRBJ1-1 | TRBV7-3 | TGTGCCAGCAGCTCTTACAGGGGCACTGAAGCTTTCTTT | CASSSYRGTEAFF
NA | NA | TRBJ2-7 | TRBV11-3 | TGTGCCAGCAGCTTCGTCGCCGTGGCAGGAGACCCCAACTACGAGCAGTACTTC | CASSFVAVAGDPNYEQYF
NA | NA | TRBJ1-4 | TRBV2 | TGTGCCAGCTCGGGTCTCGGTGAAAAACTGTTTTTT | CASSGLGEKLFF
NA | NA | TRBJ1-5 | TRBV7-8 | TGTGCCAGCAGCACCGGGATTAATCAGCCCCAGCATTTT | CASSTGINQPQHF
NA | NA | TRBJ1-5 | TRBV29-1 | TGCAGCGTTGAGGTAGGGGCAGGGCAGCCCCAGCATTTT | CSVEVGAGQPQHF
NA | NA | TRBJ2-6 | TRBV6-1 | TGTGCCACTAGAGGTTCTGGGGCCAACGTCCTGACTTTC | CATRGSGANVLTF
NA | NA | TRBJ1-1 | TRBV5-3 | TGTGCCAGGACCCCAGGGTCGGGGACTGAAGCTTTCTTT | CARTPGSGTEAFF
TRBD1 | NA | TRBJ2-7 | TRBV6-5 | TGTGCCAGCGGGACAGCCTACGAGCAGTACTTC | CASGTAYEQYF
TRBD1 | NA | TRBJ1-1 | TRBV10-3 | TGTGCCATCAGTGATGGTGTTACAGGGGGGAACACTGAAGCTTTCTTT | CAISDGVTGGNTEAFF
NA | NA | TRBJ2-7 | TRBV11-2 | TGTGCCAGCAGCTTAGATCGGGGGCAGAAGCAGTACTTC | CASSLDRGQKQYF
NA | NA | TRBJ2-1 | TRBV5-1 | TGCGCCAGCAGCTTGGAAGGCAATACCTACAATGAGCAGTTCTTC | CASSLEGNTYNEQFF
NA | NA | TRBJ2-6 | TRBV2 | TGTGCCAGCAGTGAATGGGGGGGCAAGGCCAACGTCCTGACTTTC | CASSEWGGKANVLTF
NA | NA | TRBJ2-7 | TRBV6-5 | TGTGCCAGCACCAACGCAGGGAGTAAGCGCGAGCAGTACTTC | CASTNAGSKREQYF
TRBD2 | NA | TRBJ2-1 | TRBV27 | TGTGCCAGCAGTTCCCAGGGGATTAGCGGGAAACCCTACAATGAGCAGTTCTTC | CASSSQGISGKPYNEQFF
TRBD2 | NA | TRBJ2-7 | TRBV19 | TGTGCCTCGGTGGGGGGGTCCTACGAGCAGTACTTC | CASVGGSYEQYF
NA | once | TRBJ2-2 | TRBV2 | TGTGCCAGCCGGCGGGACACAGGCACCGGGGAGCTGTTTTTT | CASRRDTGTGELFF
NA | NA | TRBJ2-7 | TRBV6-6 | TGTGCCAGCAGTTTCGCGGACGGCCACTACGAGCAGTACTTC | CASSFADGHYEQYF
NA | NA | TRBJ1-5 | TRBV27 | TGTGCCAGCAGTCAAACCGGGTGGGTCAATCAGCCCCAGCATTTT | CASSQTGWVNQPQHF
NA | NA | TRBJ2-7 | TRBV14 | TGTGCCAGCAGCCTTTATGAGCAGTACTTC | CASSLYEQYF
NA | NA | TRBJ1-1 | TRBV6-5 | TGTGCCAGCACCTCGGACGAGGGGGTCACTGAAGCTTTCTTT | CASTSDEGVTEAFF
TRBD1 | NA | TRBJ2-7 | TRBV5-1 | TGCGCCAGCAGCAGAATCAGGGGGCTGGCCTACGAGCAGTACTTC | CASSRIRGLAYEQYF
NA | NA | TRBJ1-1 | TRBV7-9 | TGTGCCAGCAGCCCGTTCGGGGGGCCGAGGTCTGAAGCTTTCTTT | CASSPFGGPRSEAFF
NA | NA | TRBJ1-3 | TRBV29-1 | TGCAGCGTCGCACAGGGAGCCGGAAACACCATATATTTT | CSVAQGAGNTIYF
TRBD2 | NA | TRBJ2-3 | TRBV10-2 | TGCGCCAGCAGACTAGCGGGGAAGAGCACAGATACGCAGTATTTT | CASRLAGKSTDTQYF
NA | NA | TRBJ2-7 | TRBV9 | TGTGCCAGCAGCGCCGAAGCTGGGGTAGTCGAGCAGTACTTC | CASSAEAGVVEQYF
NA | NA | TRBJ1-3 | TRBV6-5 | TGTGCCAGCAGTTCGACGGATCGACGAAACACCATATATTTT | CASSSTDRRNTIYF
NA | NA | TRBJ1-6 | TRBV5-6 | TGTGCCAGCAGCTTGGATTTGGGTAATTCACCCCTCCACTTT | CASSLDLGNSPLHF
NA | NA | TRBJ1-5 | TRBV6-6 | TGTGCCAGCAGACATTCGGGGAATCTAAATCAGCCCCAGCATTTT | CASRHSGNLNQPQHF
TRBD2 | NA | TRBJ2-7 | TRBV5-4 | TGTGCCAGCAGCCTAACTAGCGGGGGGGCCTACGAGCAGTACTTC | CASSLTSGGAYEQYF
TRBD1 | NA | TRBJ1-1 | TRBV5-1 | TGCGCCAGCAGTTTTACAGGGGGCTCTAGCACTGAAGCTTTCTTT | CASSFTGGSSTEAFF
NA | NA | TRBJ1-4 | TRBV2 | TGTGCCAGCAGTGAAGCAGTCAGGGTAGTGTTTTTT | CASSEAVRVVFF
TRBD2 | NA | TRBJ2-5 | TRBV7-2 | TGTGCCAGCAGCCTGGGACTAGCGGGAGAGGTTTCCGGGACCCAGTACTTC | CASSLGLAGEVSGTQYF
NA | many | TRBJ2-5 | TRBV9 | TGTGCCAGCAGCCCCGGGAACCAAGAGACCCAGTACTTC | CASSPGNQETQYF
NA | once | TRBJ2-7 | TRBV2 | TGTGCCAGCAGCCTAGGGAGGGGACAGTCCTACGAGCAGTACTTC | CASSLGRGQSYEQYF
NA | NA | TRBJ2-5 | TRBV2 | TGTGCCAGCAGTGAATTTCAGACGTACCAAGAGAACCAGTACTTC | CASSEFQTYQENQYF
NA | NA | TRBJ1-3 | TRBV19 | TGTGCCAGTAGTTCGGAGGGAGAGGGACGAAACACCATATATTTT | CASSSEGEGRNTIYF
NA | NA | TRBJ2-7 | TRBV7-9 | TGTGCCAGCAGCTTAGCGTATGCGGGACCCTCCTACGAGCAGTACTTC | CASSLAYAGPSYEQYF